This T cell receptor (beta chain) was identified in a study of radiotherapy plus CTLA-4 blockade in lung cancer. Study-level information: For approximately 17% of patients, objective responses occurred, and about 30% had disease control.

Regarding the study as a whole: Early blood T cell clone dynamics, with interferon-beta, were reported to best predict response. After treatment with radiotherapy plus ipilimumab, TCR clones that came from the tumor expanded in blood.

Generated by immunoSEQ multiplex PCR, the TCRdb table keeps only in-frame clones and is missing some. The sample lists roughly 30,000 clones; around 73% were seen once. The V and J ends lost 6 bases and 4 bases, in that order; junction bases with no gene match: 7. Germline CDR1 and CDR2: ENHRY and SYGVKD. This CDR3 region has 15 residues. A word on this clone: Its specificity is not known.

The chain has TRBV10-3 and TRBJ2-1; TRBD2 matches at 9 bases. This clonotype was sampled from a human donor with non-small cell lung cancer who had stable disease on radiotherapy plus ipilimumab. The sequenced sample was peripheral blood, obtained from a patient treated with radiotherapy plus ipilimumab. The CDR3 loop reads CAISPPAGGYNEQFF. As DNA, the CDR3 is TGTGCCATCAGCCCCCCTGCGGGGGGGTACAATGAGCAGTTCTTC.